This TCR beta chain emerged from a study of blood T cell repertoires in COVID-19. The wider study: Italy, Spain and the United States were the sources of the convalescent and acute COVID-19 samples. Sources were T cells, B-cell-depleted T cells, or PBMCs; the material itself was cDNA or gDNA.

Germline V gene data show CDR1 as MNHEY and CDR2 as SVGAGI. This CDR3 has 16 amino acids. With 0 bases removed from V and 8 bases from J, the gap between germline ends came to 18 bases. In the original workflow: Reference gene primer amplification gave estimated nucleated cell counts. TCRdb's copy holds only in-frame clones and misses some; the assay was immunoSEQ multiplex PCR. V and J calls plus clone size are reproduced from that table; the DNA served to infer D and trimming. In the table there are 5,000 to 5,500 clones, approximately 91% of which are singletons. The TCR sequence derives from an elderly woman with acute or convalescent COVID-19. This chain links TRBV6-5 with TRBJ2-3, with D perhaps matching TRBD1 (6 bases). The sample was peripheral blood. CDR3 DNA: TGTGCCAGCAGTTACTCGAGCCCAGGGGCCGGCGGTACGCAGTATTTT. This codes for CASSYSSPGAGGTQYF.